These 6 T cell receptor beta chains were all obtained from the same sample, sequenced in a study of Ad26.COV2.S vaccination and SARS-CoV-2 variants (dated by TCRdb to the early 2020s). The sample's treatment or condition label, decoded: 19 received Ad26.COV2.S at low or high dose, single or two shots; about 5 received placebo; per-sample allocation not given. Repertoires of vaccine and placebo recipients were sequenced from samples taken on day 63 after the first injection. Library preparation used the immunoSEQ multiplex PCR assay. Held by TCRdb, this immuneACCESS table contains in-frame sequences only and omits some clones. Under half of the omission traces to an unresolved V gene where checked; the cause of the rest is unknown. Within this sample are around 450,000 clones, with over 75% of them counted one time only. 10% to 15% of the sample is taken by the ten largest. This specimen consisted of peripheral blood, obtained in a trial of Ad26.COV2.S vaccine versus placebo. Receptors originate from a person between 18 and 65 years old who received the Ad26.COV2.S COVID-19 vaccine or a placebo.

This rearrangement joins TRBV27 to TRBJ1-3; weak D call: TRBD1 (5 bases). This CDR3 is 14 amino acids long. V was shortened by 5 bases and J by 1 base, with 9 bases between the two germline ends. The germline CDR1 and CDR2 sequences are MNHEY and SMNVEV (reference sequence). The CDR3, as DNA: TGTGCCAGCAGTCCCAAGGGGTCTGGAAACACCATATATTTT. Residues: CASSPKGSGNTIYF.

This chain uses TRBV28 with TRBJ1-1; the D gene is possibly TRBD1 (5 bases). The CDR3 length is 15 residues. CDR1 is MDHEN and CDR2 is SYDVKM in the germline V gene. V was cut by 7 bases and J by 10 bases, with 25 bases left in between. CDR3 coding DNA: TGTGCCAGCATGGAAGGAGCTATCGGGTGGCAGGGAGCTTTCTTT. This gives the protein CASMEGAIGWQGAFF.

The rearrangement links TRBV7-8 to TRBJ2-7, with no clear D. The V gene's germline CDR1 is SGHVS and CDR2 FQNEAQ. CDR3 length equals 11 residues. The V and J ends lost 5 bases and 2 bases respectively, with 4 bases between them. In DNA form, the CDR3 reads TGTGCCAGCAGCCCCGCCTACGAGCAGTACTTC. It codes for CASSPAYEQYF.

The chain is built from TRBV6-5 and TRBJ1-1; possibly TRBD1 for D (6 bases). CDR3 length: 14 amino acids. Deletions cut 2 bases from V and 4 bases from J, with 11 bases between. The germline V gene has CDR1 MNHEY and CDR2 SVGAGI. CDR3 residues: CASSYGTGTTEAFF. In DNA form, the CDR3 reads TGTGCCAGCAGTTACGGTACAGGGACCACTGAAGCTTTCTTT.

This clone has only one observation. The chain recombines TRBV13 with TRBJ2-1, with D perhaps TRBD2 (6 bases). Deletions cut 1 base from V and 2 bases from J, with 9 bases between. CDR1 PRHDT and CDR2 FYEKMQ come from the germline V gene (reference sequence). The CDR3 consists of 15 residues. CDR3 nucleotide sequence: TGTGCCAGCAGCTTAGACTCGGGGGCCTACAATGAGCAGTTCTTC. Translating it yields CASSLDSGAYNEQFF.

This chain uses TRBV7-9 with TRBJ2-1, with D tentatively TRBD1 (6 bases). Looked up from germline, CDR1 is SEHNR and CDR2 is FQNEAQ (reference sequence). Trimming removed 2 bases at V and 3 bases at J, with 11 bases between. CDR3 length equals 15 residues. CDR3 amino acids: CASSLIAGDYNEQFF. CDR3 nucleotides: TGTGCCAGCAGCTTAATAGCAGGGGACTACAATGAGCAGTTCTTC. Drawing the rest from reference TRBV7-9 and TRBJ2-1, the complete variable domain is DTGVSQNPRHKITKRGQNVTFRCDPISEHNRLYWYRQTLGQGPEFLTYFQNEAQLEKSRLLSDRFSAERPKGSFSTLEIQRTEQGDSAMYLCASSLIAGDYNEQFFGPGTRLTVL.